These T cell receptor beta chains were read from a single sample in a study of regulatory T cells in long-lasting Graves disease. TCRdb re-analysed the multiplex PCR reads in MiXCR, keeping a single row per CDR3 protein. Of 650,000 to 850,000 distinct CDR3 sequences detected, 30% appear once; the ten largest clones hold around 42%. Sequencing used peripheral blood mononuclear cells (PBMCs), obtained when the disease was refractory, from a patient treated with antithyroid drugs. All receptors derive from a female donor with Graves disease. Each CDR3 is given with its conserved first and last residue. The D gene is left open where the match is weak. Clone size is stated in some rows and not others, as once, few, many or a class when expanded.

16	TRBV3-1	TRBD2	TRBJ2-7	many	TGTGCCAGCAGCCCGAGGTGGCTAGCGGTGGCCTACGAGCAGTACTTC	CASSPRWLAVAYEQYF
16	TRBV15	TRBD1	TRBJ1-3	few	TGTGCCACCAGCAGAGATTCGGACAGGTCTGGAAACACCATATATTTT	CATSRDSDRSGNTIYF
16	TRBV6-5	TRBD2	TRBJ2-2	many	TGTGCCAGCAGTTACCGTACTAGCGGGAGCACCGGGGAGCTGTTTTTT	CASSYRTSGSTGELFF
13	TRBV2	.	TRBJ1-4	many	TGTGCCAGCAGTGAGCCCTGGGGGGCCGAACTGTTTTTT	CASSEPWGAELFF
11	TRBV7-2	.	TRBJ2-7	few	TGTGTTTCGCGGCAGGGACACGAGCAGTACTTC	CVSRQGHEQYF
14	TRBV12-3/TRBV12-4	.	TRBJ2-2	.	TGTGCCAGCAGCCAAACAGGGCTCGGCGGGGAGCTGTTTTTT	CASSQTGLGGELFF
15	TRBV6-2/TRBV6-3	TRBD1	TRBJ2-5	.	TGTGCCAGCAGCCACCGGACAGGGGGCGGGGAGACCCAGTACTTC	CASSHRTGGGETQYF
16	TRBV27	TRBD2	TRBJ2-5	few	TGTGCCAGCAGTTTAACCCCAGGGCGGGAGGGAGAGACCCAGTACTTC	CASSLTPGREGETQYF
14	TRBV6-4	.	TRBJ2-5	.	TGTGCCAGCAGTTATCTGGCGAGGTTGGAGACCCAGTACTTC	CASSYLARLETQYF
16	TRBV18	.	TRBJ1-3	.	TGTGCCAGCTCACCGACCAAAATAATGGCTGGAAACACCATATATTTT	CASSPTKIMAGNTIYF
14	TRBV6-1	.	TRBJ1-2	.	TGTGCCAGCAGTGGCCCCAGTGGGGCCTATGGCTACACCTTC	CASSGPSGAYGYTF
15	TRBV6-1	TRBD2	TRBJ2-1	.	TGTGCCAGCAGACACGGGACTAGCGGGAACAATGAGCAGTTCTTC	CASRHGTSGNNEQFF
18	TRBV5-1	TRBD1	TRBJ2-2	.	TGCGCCAGCAGCTTCACGCCCTCAGGGGGCTTAAACACCGGGGAGCTGTTTTTT	CASSFTPSGGLNTGELFF
15	TRBV30	TRBD2	TRBJ2-3	.	TGTGCCTGGAGTTTACTAGCGGGAGTGGCAGATACGCAGTATTTT	CAWSLLAGVADTQYF
13	TRBV2	.	TRBJ2-7	many	TGTGCCAGCAGTCCGGGACTTCCCTACGAGCAGTACTTC	CASSPGLPYEQYF
13	TRBV28	.	TRBJ1-2	.	TGTGCCATTGGGGACAATCCTACCGGTGGCTACACCTTC	CAIGDNPTGGYTF
16	TRBV6-1	TRBD1	TRBJ2-7	.	TGTGCCAGCAGTCCCGGTTTGGGACAGGGTACCTACGAGCAGTACTTC	CASSPGLGQGTYEQYF
14	TRBV19	.	TRBJ2-7	few	TGTGCCAGTAGTATGGTCCAGGGGACCTACGAGCAGTACTTC	CASSMVQGTYEQYF
15	TRBV6-2/TRBV6-3	TRBD1	TRBJ2-5	few	TGTGCCAGCAGTCAGACAGGGGCACTCCAAGAGACCCAGTACTTC	CASSQTGALQETQYF
11	TRBV12-3/TRBV12-4	TRBD1	TRBJ1-2	.	TGTGCCAGCAGTGCCGGGACAGACTACACCTTC	CASSAGTDYTF